The subject of this entry is one T cell receptor beta chain. The data derive from a study of blood T cell repertoires in COVID-19. Study context: Samples representing acute and convalescent COVID-19 were sourced from the United States, Italy and Spain. T cells, B-cell-depleted T cells, or PBMCs supplied cDNA or gDNA.

Original processing notes: Amplification of reference gene primers was used by the study to estimate nucleated cell counts. Sequencing was performed with immunoSEQ multiplex PCR; in TCRdb, only in-frame clones are kept and a portion is missing. That table is the source of V, J and clone size, and D and trimming were worked out from the DNA. The sample includes tens of thousands of clones, roughly 85% of them seen just once. The CDR3 extends over 15 amino acids. The junction had 6 bases not matched to a gene; V was cut back by 0 bases and J by 4 bases. Germline CDR1 SGHRS, CDR2 YFSETQ. The sequence was collected from a woman older than 75 with acute or convalescent COVID-19. Sequenced material: peripheral blood. V usage is TRBV5-1 and J usage is TRBJ2-5; 7 bases line up with TRBD2. In DNA form, the CDR3 reads TGCGCCAGCAGCTTGGGGGCGGGAGCGGGAGAGACCCAGTACTTC. Translation: CASSLGAGAGETQYF. Combining the CDR3 with reference TRBV5-1 and TRBJ2-5 gives the whole variable domain KAGVTQTPRYLIKTRGQQVTLSCSPISGHRSVSWYQQTPGQGLQFLFEYFSETQRNKGNFPGRFSGRQFSNSRSEMNVSTLELGDSALYLCASSLGAGAGETQYFGPGTRLLVL.